The 27 T cell receptor beta chains reported below all come from one sample, sequenced in a study of T cell repertoires in cytomegalovirus infection. Their target antigens are unknown. Each CDR3 protein gets one entry after TCRdb re-called the reads with MiXCR. The top ten clones hold about an eighth of a sample with around 710,000 distinct CDR3 sequences, roughly 29% of them seen once. This specimen consisted of cultured CD8+ T cells from PBMCs, obtained from culture after CMV antigen stimulation. The receptors were gathered from a human donor in good health (CMV status not recorded). Some clones in this sample may be carry-over from other donors' samples.

The sample holds a few counts of this clonotype. In DNA, the CDR3 is TGTGCCAGTAGGTCGGGGCCTGAAGCTTTCTTT. Encoded protein: CASRSGPEAFF. This sequence joins TRBV19 and TRBJ1-1, with a possible D match to TRBD1 (5 bases). The germline V gene encodes CDR1 LNHDA and CDR2 SQIVND (reference sequence). CDR3 length: 11 amino acids. Trimming removed 6 bases from V and 6 bases from J, with 8 bases in between.

The genes are TRBV6-5 and TRBJ2-5, with 7 bases that match TRBD2. V trimming: 6 bases; J trimming: 5 bases; junction bases outside the gene matches: 12. The CDR3 spans 15 residues. Germline V gene data show CDR1 as MNHEY and CDR2 as SVGAGI. The CDR3 nucleotides read TGTGCCAGCAGGATAATGGGGGGGTATGTTGAGACCCAGTACTTC. Translated: CASRIMGGYVETQYF.

J is TRBJ2-7 and V is TRBV2; the D gene is possibly TRBD1 (6 bases). Germline CDR1 reads SNHLY; CDR2 reads FYNNEI. The CDR3 sequence is 19 residues long. Trimming left V 5 bases short and J 7 bases short, with 33 bases between. The CDR3 reads CASSFHIRDMSVTMREQYF. In nucleotides, the CDR3 is TGTGCCAGCAGTTTTCATATCCGGGACATGAGCGTTACCATGCGGGAGCAGTACTTC.

The chain employs TRBV9 and TRBJ1-1; D is perhaps TRBD1 (5 bases). V was shortened by 3 bases and J by 1 base, with 19 bases between the two germline ends. This CDR3 contains 17 residues. The germline V gene encodes CDR1 SGDLS and CDR2 YYNGEE. The CDR3: CASSAYRIPGENTEAFF. In DNA, the CDR3 is TGTGCCAGCAGCGCATACAGGATTCCGGGGGAGAACACTGAAGCTTTCTTT.

V and J are TRBV19 and TRBJ1-1; 7 bases match TRBD1. This CDR3 is built from 14 residues. V lost 5 bases to trimming and J lost 3 bases; unmatched junction nucleotides: 6. Germline loops: CDR1 LNHDA, CDR2 SQIVND (reference sequence). DNA for the CDR3: TGTGCCAGTAGTCTCTTTCAGGGGGACACTGAAGCTTTCTTT. It codes for CASSLFQGDTEAFF.

The sample holds many counts of this clonotype. The rearrangement uses TRBV12-3 or TRBV12-4 and TRBJ2-1; D perhaps matches TRBD1 (5 bases). Trimming stripped 6 bases from V and 4 bases from J, with 7 bases between. The CDR3 consists of 12 residues. The CDR3 region has the DNA TGTGCCAGCAGCCCAGGGTACAATGAGCAGTTCTTC. Translated, it gives CASSPGYNEQFF.

With respect to this clonotype: Germline is not matched at one junction end, which may reflect a read error. The chain couples TRBV27 to TRBJ2-3; weak D call: TRBD2 (5 bases). The CDR3 runs to 15 residues. Germline CDR1 and CDR2: MNHEY and SMNVEV (reference sequence). CDR3 sequence reads: CPSSLGGTSTDTQYF. The CDR3 DNA sequence: TGTCCCAGCAGTTTAGGAGGTACTAGCACAGATACGCAGTATTTT.

This chain joins TRBV12-3 or TRBV12-4 and TRBJ1-5, with D uncertain. CDR3 length equals 13 residues. Trimming stripped 5 bases from V and 9 bases from J, with 14 bases between. CDR3 DNA: TGTGCCAGCAGTCCCCCCGGCACGGGGCCCCAGCATTTT. This translates into CASSPPGTGPQHF.

The table lists this clonotype with many counts. The V and J genes are TRBV12-3 or TRBV12-4 and TRBJ2-5; D remains unclear. Trimming cost V 2 bases and J 2 bases, with 9 bases left between them. This CDR3 comprises 14 residues. CDR3 amino acids: CASSLRGVQETQYF. Written as DNA, the CDR3 is TGTGCCAGCAGTTTAAGAGGTGTGCAAGAGACCCAGTACTTC.

The chain links TRBV28 to TRBJ1-4; 9 nucleotides align to TRBD1. This CDR3 is built from 15 residues. V was clipped by 4 bases and J by 6 bases; unmatched bases: 6. CDR1 is MDHEN and CDR2 is SYDVKM in the germline V gene. Written as DNA, the CDR3 is TGTGCCAGCAGTTCCTCGGACAGGGGTTATGAAAAACTGTTTTTT. Translation gives CASSSSDRGYEKLFF.

The CDR3 nucleotides are TGTGCCAGCAGCAAGAAGGGGCCCCTACATCCCCACTATGGCTACACCTTC. This codes for CASSKKGPLHPHYGYTF. The genes are TRBV12-3 or TRBV12-4 and TRBJ1-2; tentative D call: TRBD1 (5 bases). V was cut by 6 bases and J by 3 bases, with 23 bases left in between. There are 17 residues in the CDR3.

This clonotype has a handful of counts. The rearrangement uses TRBV11-3 and TRBJ2-3, with D maybe TRBD2 (5 bases). This CDR3 spans 17 amino acids. Trimming pared 1 base from V and 3 bases from J, leaving 17 bases between. The germline V gene has CDR1 SGHNT and CDR2 YENEEA. The CDR3 loop reads CASSLGRGRMRTDTQYF. Here the CDR3 DNA reads TGTGCCAGCAGCTTAGGCCGGGGAAGAATGCGGACAGATACGCAGTATTTT.

This chain joins TRBV19 and TRBJ2-2, with a possible D match to TRBD2 (6 bases). Trimming pared 3 bases from V and 4 bases from J, leaving 15 bases between. Germline V gene data show CDR1 as LNHDA and CDR2 as SQIVND (reference sequence). The CDR3 is made up of 16 amino acids. The CDR3 loop reads CASSIGTVVGTGELFF. The CDR3 coding sequence is TGTGCCAGTAGTATTGGGACTGTTGTTGGCACCGGGGAGCTGTTTTTT. Supplemented by reference TRBV19 and TRBJ2-2, the full variable domain reads DGGITQSPKYLFRKEGQNVTLSCEQNLNHDAMYWYRQDPGQGLRLIYYSQIVNDFQKGDIAEGYSVSREKKESFPLTVTSAQKNPTAFYLCASSIGTVVGTGELFFGEGSRLTVL.

The sample holds many counts of this clonotype. J is TRBJ1-2 and V is TRBV28, with D hard to call. The CDR3 is 15 amino acids. Per the germline V gene, CDR1 is MDHEN and CDR2 is SYDVKM. Trimming took off 4 bases at V and 7 bases at J, with 19 bases between the two ends. CDR3 residues: CASSSLTSGESGYTF. The CDR3 DNA sequence: TGTGCCAGCAGTTCCCTGACATCGGGAGAGTCTGGCTACACCTTC.

This clonotype was seen at least ten times. This chain's CDR3 is CASSHRDSNYGYTF. The CDR3 DNA reads TGTGCCAGCAGCCACCGGGACAGCAACTATGGCTACACCTTC. V usage is TRBV7-2 and J usage is TRBJ1-2; TRBD1 matches 7 bases. The CDR3 loop spans 14 amino acids. Trimming at V came to 5 bases and at J to 2 bases, leaving 5 bases not matched to a gene. Germline V gene data show CDR1 as SGHTA and CDR2 as FQGNSA. Full variable domain (remainder filled in from reference TRBV7-2 and TRBJ1-2): GAGVSQSPSNKVTEKGKDVELRCDPISGHTALYWYRQSLGQGLEFLIYFQGNSAPDKSGLPSDRFSAERTGGSVSTLTIQRTQQEDSAVYLCASSHRDSNYGYTFGSGTRLTVV.

The chain has TRBV6-1 and TRBJ2-5; TRBD2 matches 7 bases. CDR3 size: 13 residues. V shed 7 bases and J 5 bases; nucleotides not matched to a gene: 7. The V gene's germline CDR1 is MNHNS and CDR2 SASEGT. The CDR3 DNA sequence: TGTGCCAGCATTCTTTGGGGGGGTGAGACCCAGTACTTC. It codes for CASILWGGETQYF.

This chain joins TRBV20-1 and TRBJ1-2; D call uncertain. V was pared by 4 bases and J by 2 bases, with 14 bases between. The CDR3 extends over 14 amino acids. CDR1 DFQATT and CDR2 SNEGSKA come from the germline V gene (reference sequence). This CDR3 reads CSATSGGLNYGYTF. CDR3 coding DNA: TGCAGTGCTACGTCAGGAGGCCTGAACTATGGCTACACCTTC.

This clonotype showed up just a few times. The CDR3 region is CSGGPSTISLSGSGAYGYTF. The CDR3 nucleotides are TGCAGCGGGGGCCCGTCTACTATCTCCTTGTCGGGCTCGGGGGCCTATGGCTACACCTTC. The chain uses TRBV29-1 and TRBJ1-2, with a tentative D call TRBD1 (6 bases). Germline CDR1 reads SQVTM; CDR2 reads ANQGSEA. Trimming removed 7 bases from V and 4 bases from J, with 37 bases in between. The CDR3 length is 20 residues.

This clonotype has a handful of counts. The V and J genes are TRBV5-8 and TRBJ2-5, with D perhaps matching TRBD1 (5 bases). The CDR3 consists of 15 residues. CDR1 is SGHTS, CDR2 YDEGEE, per germline. V was cut by 0 bases and J by 1 base, with 10 bases left in between. The CDR3, as DNA: TGTGCCAGCAGCTTGGGACAGACCATCCAAGAGACCCAGTACTTC. Its protein is CASSLGQTIQETQYF.

This clonotype was found many times. CDR3 nucleotides: TGTGCCAGCAGCCGTGGACAGGGCTCTTATGGCTACACCTTC. This encodes CASSRGQGSYGYTF. The chain combines TRBV7-3 with TRBJ1-2; 8 nucleotides align to TRBD1. Germline loops: CDR1 SGHTA, CDR2 FQGTGA. This CDR3 spans 14 amino acids. V lost 5 bases to trimming and J lost 5 bases; unmatched junction nucleotides: 7.

The CDR3 protein is CASSIGSVYNEQFF. The CDR3 coding sequence is TGTGCCAGTAGTATAGGTTCGGTTTACAATGAGCAGTTCTTC. The chain has TRBV19 and TRBJ2-1; no reliable D call. V shed 1 base and J shed 4 bases, with 8 bases lying between them. Germline CDR1 and CDR2: LNHDA and SQIVND (reference sequence). This CDR3 has 14 amino acids.

The gene calls are TRBV19 and TRBJ1-1; D gene uncertain. Germline assignment: CDR1 LNHDA and CDR2 SQIVND (reference sequence). V lost 5 bases to trimming and J lost 6 bases, with 16 bases between them. The CDR3 loop spans 14 amino acids. The CDR3 region has the DNA TGTGCCAGTAGTGGCCTGGACGGGATCCCTGAAGCTTTCTTT. This encodes CASSGLDGIPEAFF.

The chain recombines TRBV12-5 with TRBJ2-7; possibly TRBD2 for D (6 bases). Germline loops: CDR1 LGHNT, CDR2 FRNRAP. This CDR3 has 13 residues. Trimming cost V 7 bases and J 2 bases, with 12 bases left between them. The CDR3 is CASDGGVPYEQYF. Here the CDR3 DNA reads TGTGCTAGTGACGGAGGGGTTCCCTACGAGCAGTACTTC. Filled out from reference TRBV12-5 and TRBJ2-7, the complete variable domain reads DARVTQTPRHKVTEMGQEVTMRCQPILGHNTVFWYRQTMMQGLELLAYFRNRAPLDDSGMPKDRFSAEMPDATLATLKIQPSEPRDSAVYFCASDGGVPYEQYFGPGTRLTVT.

The V gene is TRBV10-2, the J gene TRBJ2-1; 7 positions agree with TRBD1. The CDR3 covers 14 residues. From germline, CDR1 is WSHSY and CDR2 SAAADI. V lost 4 bases, J lost 3 bases, and 3 bases stayed unmatched. The CDR3 region is CASSVGGFYNEQFF. The CDR3 DNA sequence: TGCGCCAGCAGTGTAGGGGGCTTCTACAATGAGCAGTTCTTC.

This clonotype has a handful of counts. The V and J genes are TRBV7-2 and TRBJ1-5, with D maybe TRBD1 (5 bases). The CDR3 contains 16 residues. Trimming took 6 bases from V and 0 from J, leaving 15 bases between them. Per germline, CDR1 SGHTA and CDR2 FQGNSA. CDR3 DNA: TGTGCCAGCAGTATCAGGGTGGGAGGTAGCAATCAGCCCCAGCATTTT. Translation gives CASSIRVGGSNQPQHF. The complete variable domain, with remaining parts taken from reference TRBV7-2 and TRBJ1-5, reads GAGVSQSPSNKVTEKGKDVELRCDPISGHTALYWYRQSLGQGLEFLIYFQGNSAPDKSGLPSDRFSAERTGGSVSTLTIQRTQQEDSAVYLCASSIRVGGSNQPQHFGDGTRLSIL.

This clonotype was seen at least ten times. This rearrangement joins TRBV7-2 to TRBJ1-1; D is uncertain. Trimming removed 2 bases at V and 6 bases at J, with 16 bases between. The germline gives CDR1 SGHTA, CDR2 FQGNSA. This CDR3 contains 15 residues. This chain's CDR3 is CASSLMWEGGSEAFF. The CDR3 coding sequence is TGTGCCAGCAGCTTAATGTGGGAGGGAGGGTCTGAAGCTTTCTTT.

V is TRBV5-1 and J is TRBJ2-5; D unresolved. Between the trimmed V and J ends, which lost 5 bases and 1 base, there was a span of 18 bases. The CDR3 has 16 residues. CDR1 SGHRS and CDR2 YFSETQ come from the germline V gene. The CDR3 region has the DNA TGCGCCAGCAGTGCGTGGCCCTATTCCGTCCAAGAGACCCAGTACTTC. This gives the protein CASSAWPYSVQETQYF.